Each of the 25 T cell receptor beta chains below was sequenced from the same sample in a study of T cell responses to AZD1222 COVID-19 vaccine. Sequencing was performed with immunoSEQ multiplex PCR; in TCRdb, only in-frame clones are kept and a portion is missing. This table holds about 81,000 clones, approximately 90% found once. The sequencing used peripheral blood, collected 28 days after the second AZD1222 dose. The receptors shown here come from an adult who received the AZD1222 COVID-19 vaccine.

The V call is TRBV29-1, the J call TRBJ2-7, with 12 bases aligning to TRBD2. CDR3 size: 14 residues. The J segment lost 0 bases and the V segment lost 6 bases, leaving 3 bases of the junction unmatched. Germline V gives CDR1 SQVTM, CDR2 ANQGSEA. CDR3 DNA sequence: TGCAGCGTATCTAGCGGGAGGGCCTCCTACGAGCAGTACTTC. Translated, it gives CSVSSGRASYEQYF.

V and J are TRBV7-2 and TRBJ2-1; D is tentatively TRBD1 or TRBD2 (6 bases each). Trimming shortened V by 1 base and J by 7 bases, and 14 bases separated the two germline ends. Germline V gives CDR1 SGHTA, CDR2 FQGNSA. CDR3 length equals 15 residues. The CDR3 DNA is TGTGCCAGCAGCTTAGGACAGGAGGGGCGGAATGAGCAGTTCTTC. Its protein product is CASSLGQEGRNEQFF.

The V call is TRBV30, the J call TRBJ2-6; TRBD1 aligns across 8 bases. V dropped 0 bases and J dropped 1; count of bases not matched to a gene: 8. The CDR3 runs 18 residues. Germline V gives CDR1 GTSNPN, CDR2 SVGIG (reference sequence). This chain's CDR3 is CAWSVRTGSHSGANVLTF. CDR3 in DNA: TGTGCCTGGAGTGTCAGGACAGGGAGTCATTCTGGGGCCAACGTCCTGACTTTC.

The chain uses TRBV5-1 and TRBJ2-1, with 13 bases identical to TRBD2. V lost 3 bases and J lost 4; bases outside the gene matches: 19. The CDR3 sequence is 21 residues long. From germline, CDR1 is SGHRS and CDR2 YFSETQ. Written as DNA, the CDR3 is TGCGCCAGCAGCTCGGAGGGATCGGGACTAGCGGGACCCGGGATTTACAATGAGCAGTTCTTC. Amino acids: CASSSEGSGLAGPGIYNEQFF.

This sequence joins TRBV6-5 and TRBJ2-7; TRBD2 matches 11 bases. After removal of 4 bases from V and 1 base from J, the junction contained 6 bases not matched to a gene. The CDR3 has 16 residues. The germline gives CDR1 MNHEY, CDR2 SVGAGI. This chain's CDR3 is CASSLSSGRRSYEQYF. The CDR3 bases are TGTGCCAGCAGTTTGTCTAGCGGGAGGCGGTCCTACGAGCAGTACTTC.

V and J are TRBV21-1 and TRBJ2-4; the tabulated D call, TRBD1, remains unverified against the DNA. TRBV21-1 is termed a pseudogene. This CDR3 spans 16 amino acids. The CDR3 region is CASSSQGPEAKNIQYF. Here the CDR3 DNA reads TGTGCCAGCAGCTCTCAGGGTCCCGAAGCCAAAAACATTCAGTACTTC.

This chain links TRBV5-4 with TRBJ1-1; maybe TRBD1 (6 bases). V lost 4 bases and J lost 3, with 13 bases in between. The CDR3 loop spans 14 amino acids. CDR1 and CDR2 (germline): SGHNT, YYREEE (reference sequence). CDR3 sequence: CASSRGVADTEAFF. Here the CDR3 DNA reads TGTGCCAGCAGCAGGGGGGTAGCCGACACTGAAGCTTTCTTT.

V gene TRBV6-5 combines with J gene TRBJ1-1, with a tentative D call TRBD1 (5 bases). The germline V gene has CDR1 MNHEY and CDR2 SVGAGI. V shed 1 base and J shed 0 bases, with 9 bases lying between them. This CDR3 is 15 amino acids long. CDR3 sequence reads: CASSYFQGMNTEAFF. CDR3 bases: TGTGCCAGCAGTTACTTTCAGGGAATGAACACTGAAGCTTTCTTT.

This chain connects TRBV18 to TRBJ2-6, with D maybe TRBD1 (5 bases). This CDR3 comprises 13 residues. CDR1 is KGHSH, CDR2 LQKENI, per germline. The CDR3: CAGADSGANVLTF. The DNA for the CDR3 is TGTGCTGGGGCGGACTCTGGGGCCAACGTCCTGACTTTC. The entire variable domain, with the rest obtained from reference TRBV18 and TRBJ2-6, is as follows: NAGVMQNPRHLVRRRGQEARLRCSPMKGHSHVYWYRQLPEEGLKFMVYLQKENIIDESGMPKERFSAEFPKEGPSILRIQQVVRGDSAAYFCAGADSGANVLTFGAGSRLTVL.

The chain employs TRBV10-1 and TRBJ2-1; 11 nucleotides align to TRBD2. The CDR3 covers 21 residues. Losses at the gene ends were 8 bases for V and 5 bases for J; bases not matched to a gene: 26. Germline V lookup: CDR1 WNHNN, CDR2 SYGVQD (reference sequence). The CDR3 region has the DNA TGCGCCAGCGGACTATCAATTAAGGTAGCGGGAGGGGCCGGGGGTAACAATGAGCAGTTCTTC. Translation gives CASGLSIKVAGGAGGNNEQFF.

The chain is built from TRBV21-1 and TRBJ2-6; the DNA was not compared with TRBD2, the D call given in the table. TRBV21-1 is labeled a pseudogene. This CDR3 comprises 20 residues. The CDR3 bases are TGTGCCAGCAGCAAAATGATGGAAACGCCCTCTCCGGGTGGGGCCAACGTCCTGACTTTC. Its translation is CASSKMMETPSPGGANVLTF.

This chain uses TRBV7-8 with TRBJ2-7, with D possibly matching TRBD2 (5 bases). This CDR3 is 13 amino acids long. V was trimmed by 8 bases and J by 0 bases, leaving 11 bases between them. Germline V CDR1 and CDR2: SGHVS, FQNEAQ. The CDR3 nucleotides read TGTGCCAGCGGACGGGATATCTCCTACGAGCAGTACTTC. Protein product: CASGRDISYEQYF.

This sequence joins TRBV5-1 and TRBJ2-3; D is unclear. Germline V gene lookup returns CDR1 SGHRS and CDR2 YFSETQ. The CDR3 covers 14 residues. V lost 2 bases, J lost 2 bases, and 9 bases lay in between. In nucleotides, the CDR3 is TGCGCCAGCAGCTTCGTGGAGTTCACAGATACGCAGTATTTT. Translated: CASSFVEFTDTQYF.

The genes are TRBV28 and TRBJ1-2, with D perhaps TRBD1 (6 bases). The CDR3 extends over 16 amino acids. Germline CDR1 reads MDHEN; CDR2 reads SYDVKM. V lost 5 bases to trimming and J lost 4 bases, with 20 bases between them. The DNA of the CDR3 is TGTGCCAGCAGTCCAGCTGGGGGGCAGCAAGTCTATGGCTACACCTTC. Translated: CASSPAGGQQVYGYTF.

V is TRBV27 and J is TRBJ2-5; D remains unclear. Germline V lookup: CDR1 MNHEY, CDR2 SMNVEV (reference sequence). The CDR3 totals 16 residues. Trimming left V 1 base short and J 0 bases short, with 12 bases between. The CDR3 region is CASSLFARTYQETQYF. The CDR3 coding sequence is TGTGCCAGCAGTTTATTCGCTAGGACCTACCAAGAGACCCAGTACTTC.

The chain joins TRBV28 to TRBJ2-3, with D possibly being TRBD1 (5 bases). The CDR3 sequence is 14 residues long. V lost 7 bases, J lost 3 bases, and 14 bases lay in between. Germline V gives CDR1 MDHEN, CDR2 SYDVKM. For the CDR3, the DNA is TGTGCCAGCACTCCCGCCCCAGGGACAGATACGCAGTATTTT. It encodes CASTPAPGTDTQYF.

This clone appeared a few times. The gene calls are TRBV3-1 (or the pseudogene TRBV3-2) and TRBJ2-3, with 8 bases aligning to TRBD1. The germline gives CDR1 LGHDT, CDR2 YNNKEL (reference sequence). The CDR3 spans 15 residues. V dropped 3 bases and J dropped 8; count of bases not matched to a gene: 10. CDR3 in amino acids: CASSHIGQGLGTQYF. CDR3 DNA: TGTGCCAGCAGCCATATAGGACAGGGTTTAGGTACGCAGTATTTT.

The V call is TRBV19, the J call TRBJ2-7; maybe TRBD2 (5 bases). V shed 3 bases and J shed 3 bases, with 12 bases lying between them. The CDR3 is 14 amino acids. The germline CDR1 and CDR2 sequences are LNHDA and SQIVND (reference sequence). CDR3 coding DNA: TGTGCCAGTAGTATCGTCCCCGCGGGCTACGAGCAGTACTTC. Its protein is CASSIVPAGYEQYF.

The table lists this clone with a count of one. V is TRBV10-3 and J is TRBJ2-3; the match to TRBD1 covers 12 bases. There are 15 residues in the CDR3. The germline V gene has CDR1 ENHRY and CDR2 SYGVKD. V was clipped by 11 bases and J by 5 bases; unmatched bases: 11. This CDR3 is CAARDRGRLGDTQYF. CDR3 bases: TGTGCCGCCCGGGACAGGGGGCGACTGGGAGATACGCAGTATTTT.

This clone was recorded once. The chain combines TRBV9 with TRBJ1-3; tentatively, D is TRBD1 (5 bases). Germline CDR1 SGDLS, CDR2 YYNGEE. Deletions cut 7 bases from V and 0 bases from J, with 11 bases between. This CDR3 has 14 amino acids. CDR3 bases: TGTGCCAGCGCCTCGGGGGTCTCTGGAAACACCATATATTTT. Translation gives CASASGVSGNTIYF.

The gene calls are TRBV27 and TRBJ1-5; D is ambiguous. Per germline, CDR1 MNHEY and CDR2 SMNVEV (reference sequence). The CDR3 is 13 amino acids. V lost 2 bases and J lost 4, with 6 bases in between. The CDR3 coding sequence is TGTGCCAGCAGTTTAAATAGAAATCAGCCCCAGCATTTT. As protein: CASSLNRNQPQHF.

The chain links TRBV5-8 to TRBJ1-6, with no clear D. Per germline, CDR1 SGHTS and CDR2 YDEGEE. The CDR3 sequence is 17 residues long. V dropped 0 bases and J dropped 10 bases, with 20 bases sitting between them. CDR3 sequence (DNA): TGTGCCAGCAGCTTGGACGAAAACAGTTTGTCCCGCTCACCCCTCCACTTT. Amino acids: CASSLDENSLSRSPLHF.

V and J are TRBV10-3 and TRBJ1-5, with a tentative D call TRBD1 (6 bases). CDR3 length: 15 amino acids. Germline CDR1 reads ENHRY; CDR2 reads SYGVKD. The V gene lost 1 base and the J gene lost 2 bases, with 9 bases spanning the gap. The CDR3 DNA is TGTGCCATCAGTGAGTTGGGGGCTGGCAATCAGCCCCAGCATTTT. Protein product: CAISELGAGNQPQHF.

V and J are TRBV4-1 and TRBJ2-7; 7 bases are shared with TRBD2. The CDR3 loop spans 15 amino acids. V was clipped by 4 bases and J by 2 bases; unmatched bases: 8. Germline V lookup: CDR1 MGHRA, CDR2 YSYEKL. CDR3 region: CASSREGTTPYEQYF. CDR3 coding DNA: TGCGCCAGCAGCCGAGAAGGGACTACTCCCTACGAGCAGTACTTC.

The genes are TRBV28 and TRBJ2-7, with D tentatively TRBD1 or TRBD2 (5 bases each). This CDR3 has 16 amino acids. In germline, CDR1 is MDHEN, CDR2 SYDVKM. The V end was cut by 5 bases, the J end by 2 bases, with 19 bases between. CDR3 sequence reads: CASSGPGRPQPYEQYF. The CDR3 DNA sequence: TGTGCCAGCAGTGGCCCGGGACGCCCACAACCCTACGAGCAGTACTTC.